The 25 T cell receptor beta chains below come from one sample, sequenced in a study of molecular identifiers for immune sequencing clone quantification. TCRdb re-called the PCR reads with MiXCR, one entry per CDR3 protein. Among around 470,000 distinct CDR3 sequences listed, 20% to 25% were seen once. Material for sequencing was naive CD8+ T cells from blood, with Jurkat cell RNA spiked in. The sample's subset: FACS-sorted CD8+CD4-CCR7+CD45RA+ naive T cells. The receptors stem from a human donor in good health. Some libraries in this study had Jurkat cell RNA spiked in.

This clonotype occurred many times. The chain joins TRBV5-6 to TRBJ1-1, with a tentative D call TRBD1 (6 bases). V was clipped by 2 bases and J by 6 bases, with 11 bases between them. This CDR3 has 13 amino acids. Looked up from germline, CDR1 is SGHDT and CDR2 is YYEEEE. The CDR3 DNA sequence: TGTGCCAGCAGCTTTTACAGGGCCCCTGAAGCTTTCTTT. It encodes CASSFYRAPEAFF.

The V call is TRBV19, the J call TRBJ2-1; 10 nucleotides match TRBD2. Per the germline V gene, CDR1 is LNHDA and CDR2 is SQIVND (reference sequence). CDR3 length equals 14 residues. With V trimmed by 5 bases and J by 7 bases, 5 bases remained unmatched. The CDR3 sequence is CASSLTSGLNEQFF. The CDR3 DNA reads as TGTGCCAGTAGTCTGACTAGCGGGTTGAATGAGCAGTTCTTC.

This clonotype was detected ten times or more. The J gene is TRBJ2-3, the V gene TRBV7-2; D gene unclear. Trimming shortened V by 3 bases and J by 5 bases, and 18 bases separated the two germline ends. The germline V gene encodes CDR1 SGHTA and CDR2 FQGNSA. The CDR3 covers 16 residues. In DNA, the CDR3 is TGTGCCAGCAGCTTCCCTGTGGCCGGTCAGGAAGATACGCAGTATTTT. This translates into CASSFPVAGQEDTQYF.

This clonotype was found many times. The chain uses TRBV7-9 and TRBJ2-5; TRBD2 agrees at 8 bases. CDR1 SEHNR and CDR2 FQNEAQ come from the germline V gene (reference sequence). CDR3 length: 16 residues. V dropped 4 bases and J dropped 5; count of bases not matched to a gene: 12. CDR3 sequence: CASSSPGLVRGETQYF. DNA for the CDR3: TGTGCCAGCAGCTCCCCGGGACTAGTGCGAGGCGAGACCCAGTACTTC.

For this clonotype: Possible read error: a much larger clone is one base away. The chain combines TRBV11-2 with TRBJ1-4; D gene uncertain. V was cut by 2 bases and J by 5 bases, with 6 bases left in between. Germline-derived CDR1 and CDR2 are SGHAT and FQNNGV. CDR3 length: 13 residues. CDR3 bases: TGTGCCAGCAGCTTAAGCAGGAATGAAAAACTGTTTTTT. It yields the protein CASSLSRNEKLFF.

This clonotype was seen at least ten times. The chain has TRBV7-9 and TRBJ2-3; weak D call: TRBD1 (5 bases). The CDR3 spans 15 residues. Germline V lookup: CDR1 SEHNR, CDR2 FQNEAQ (reference sequence). The germline V and J ends were trimmed by 1 base and 4 bases, with 12 bases remaining between them. The CDR3 protein is CASSLDVGRADTQYF. CDR3 DNA sequence: TGTGCCAGCAGCTTAGACGTCGGCAGGGCAGATACGCAGTATTTT.

This clonotype was seen a handful of times. V and J are TRBV19 and TRBJ2-7; D perhaps matches TRBD2 (5 bases). Germline CDR1 is LNHDA and CDR2 is SQIVND (reference sequence). This CDR3 spans 15 amino acids. Trimming stripped 5 bases from V and 1 base from J, with 15 bases between. For the CDR3, the DNA is TGTGCCAGTAGTTTTGGGATTTCGGGGTCCTACGAGCAGTACTTC. This sequence encodes CASSFGISGSYEQYF.

V is TRBV23-1 and J is TRBJ1-2, with a tentative D call TRBD1 (6 bases). TRBV23-1 is reported as an ORF; its role is uncertain. The CDR3 extends over 18 amino acids. V was clipped by 6 bases and J by 0 bases, with 23 bases between them. The DNA for the CDR3 is TGCGCCAGCAGGATCCTGGGCAGGGGACGTCTAGCTAACTATGGCTACACCTTC. Its translation is CASRILGRGRLANYGYTF.

In its sample, this clonotype was seen a few times. The J gene is TRBJ1-1, the V gene TRBV13, with a weak D call TRBD1 (6 bases). Germline CDR1 is PRHDT and CDR2 is FYEKMQ (reference sequence). Between the trimmed V and J ends, which lost 5 bases and 9 bases, there was a span of 13 bases. The CDR3 consists of 12 residues. CDR3 DNA sequence: TGTGCCAGCAGCCCCCAGACAGGAAAAGCTTTCTTT. Its protein is CASSPQTGKAFF.

This clonotype was picked up many times. The rearrangement joins TRBV7-9 to TRBJ1-2; a possible D gene is TRBD1 (5 bases). The CDR3 is 15 residues long. Trimming stripped 4 bases from V and 0 bases from J, with 12 bases between. CDR1 is SEHNR, CDR2 FQNEAQ, per germline (reference sequence). DNA for the CDR3: TGTGCCAGCAGCTCCCCAGGGTTGGCTAACTATGGCTACACCTTC. Translation: CASSSPGLANYGYTF.

This clonotype was counted many times. The rearrangement joins TRBV9 to TRBJ2-6; D is uncertain. In germline, CDR1 is SGDLS, CDR2 YYNGEE. Trimming took off 3 bases at V and 0 bases at J, with 16 bases between the two ends. This CDR3 spans 18 amino acids. The CDR3 is CASSAHPYSVSGANVLTF. As DNA, the CDR3 is TGTGCCAGCAGCGCGCACCCCTACAGTGTCTCTGGGGCCAACGTCCTGACTTTC.

Note on this clonotype: An end of the junction differs from the germline gene, which may be a read error. The chain is built from TRBV2 and TRBJ2-5; D uncertain. This CDR3 is built from 8 residues. Germline-derived CDR1 and CDR2 are SNHLY and FYNNEI. CDR3 sequence reads: CASETQDF. The CDR3, as DNA: TGTGCCAGCGAGACCCAGGACTTC.

This clonotype was counted between two and nine times. CDR3 DNA sequence: TGTGCCAGCAGGACAGGGGGAGTGAACACTGAAGCTTTCTTT. Encoded protein: CASRTGGVNTEAFF. V is TRBV28 and J is TRBJ1-1, with 9 bases that match TRBD1. V trimming: 6 bases; J trimming: 0 bases; junction bases outside the gene matches: 2. The CDR3 is 14 amino acids. Germline V lookup: CDR1 MDHEN, CDR2 SYDVKM.

This clonotype was seen repeatedly, ten times or more. The chain combines TRBV11-2 with TRBJ2-6; possible D gene TRBD1, 5 bases. The CDR3 has 18 amino acids. V lost 7 bases and J lost 0, with 19 bases in between. The germline V gene has CDR1 SGHAT and CDR2 FQNNGV. CDR3 amino acids: CASTLGAPTSSGANVLTF. The CDR3 coding sequence is TGTGCCAGCACTCTAGGGGCTCCAACCAGCTCTGGGGCCAACGTCCTGACTTTC.

Turning to this clonotype: A read error is possible here, since a much larger clone lies one base away. The rearrangement joins TRBV7-2 to TRBJ2-3; the D gene is possibly TRBD1 (5 bases). Germline CDR1 and CDR2: SGHTA and FQGNSA. Trimming pared 5 bases from V and 5 bases from J, leaving 11 bases between. This CDR3 has 13 residues. CDR3 coding DNA: TGTGCCAGCAGCAGTCAGGGTGGAGATACGCAGTATTTT. Amino acids: CASSSQGGDTQYF. The whole variable domain, remainder taken from reference TRBV7-2 and TRBJ2-3, is GAGVSQSPSNKVTEKGKDVELRCDPISGHTALYWYRQSLGQGLEFLIYFQGNSAPDKSGLPSDRFSAERTGGSVSTLTIQRTQQEDSAVYLCASSSQGGDTQYFGPGTRLTVL.

This clonotype came up a few times. The chain has TRBV20-1 and TRBJ2-7; D perhaps matches TRBD2 (6 bases). Trimming took off 0 bases at V and 6 bases at J, with 15 bases between the two ends. The CDR3 runs 14 residues. Germline values: CDR1 DFQATT, CDR2 SNEGSKA (reference sequence). This CDR3 is CSARDMGGGVEQYF. The CDR3 DNA reads as TGCAGTGCTAGAGATATGGGAGGTGGGGTCGAGCAGTACTTC.

This clonotype was recorded a few times. The chain joins TRBV28 to TRBJ1-2, with unresolved D. Trimming removed 6 bases from V and 3 bases from J, with 14 bases in between. Germline lookup yields CDR1 MDHEN and CDR2 SYDVKM. This CDR3 has 14 amino acids. The DNA for the CDR3 is TGTGCCAGCAGACTTCTGTCATCATACTATGGCTACACCTTC. Translating it yields CASRLLSSYYGYTF.

This chain joins TRBV10-3 and TRBJ2-2; 10 positions agree with TRBD2. The germline V gene has CDR1 ENHRY and CDR2 SYGVKD. This CDR3 region has 17 residues. V lost 4 bases and J lost 7; bases outside the gene matches: 12. The CDR3 sequence: CAISAGTSGIGNGELFF. In nucleotides, the CDR3 is TGTGCCATCAGTGCCGGAACTAGCGGGATAGGTAACGGGGAGCTGTTTTTT.

This rearrangement joins TRBV7-9 to TRBJ1-4; 11 bases line up with TRBD1. The length of the CDR3 is 15 residues. Unmatched junction bases numbered 8, after V lost 7 bases and J lost 7 bases. From germline, CDR1 is SEHNR and CDR2 FQNEAQ (reference sequence). The CDR3 loop is CASTFSGTGGEKLFF. The CDR3 bases are TGTGCCAGCACCTTCAGCGGGACAGGGGGTGAAAAACTGTTTTTT.

The V gene is TRBV28, the J gene TRBJ2-2; 9 bases are shared with TRBD2. CDR3 length: 18 residues. V shed 5 bases, J shed 1 base, and the junction held 11 bases outside the gene matches. Germline V CDR1 and CDR2: MDHEN, SYDVKM. DNA of the CDR3: TGTGCCAGCAGTCCGAATCGTCGACTAGCGGAGAACACCGGGGAGCTGTTTTTT. This sequence encodes CASSPNRRLAENTGELFF.

The table lists this clonotype with many counts. The CDR3 is CASKQAGDNQPQHF. Here the CDR3 DNA reads TGTGCCAGCAAACAGGCAGGCGATAATCAGCCCCAGCATTTT. J is TRBJ1-5 and V is TRBV27; possibly TRBD1 for D (5 bases). There are 14 residues in the CDR3. CDR1 and CDR2 from the germline V gene are MNHEY and SMNVEV (reference sequence). V lost 7 bases and J 4 bases, leaving 14 bases between the germline ends.

The V gene is TRBV5-4, the J gene TRBJ2-7; TRBD2 is a possible D gene (6 bases). CDR3 length: 13 amino acids. V was clipped by 4 bases and J by 7 bases, with 15 bases between them. Germline lookup yields CDR1 SGHNT and CDR2 YYREEE (reference sequence). The CDR3, as DNA: TGTGCCAGCAGCCAGAAATATAGCGGAGAGCAGTACTTC. It yields the protein CASSQKYSGEQYF. The variable domain in full, completed from reference TRBV5-4 and TRBJ2-7, reads ETGVTQSPTHLIKTRGQQVTLRCSSQSGHNTVSWYQQALGQGPQFIFQYYREEENGRGNFPPRFSGLQFPNYSSELNVNALELDDSALYLCASSQKYSGEQYFGPGTRLTVT.

The V and J genes are TRBV7-6 and TRBJ2-3; a weak D match, TRBD1 (6 bases). This CDR3 comprises 16 residues. Germline CDR1 is SGHVS and CDR2 is FNYEAQ. V lost 8 bases to trimming and J lost 3 bases, with 21 bases between them. Written as DNA, the CDR3 is TGTGCCAGCGGCCCCCGTCTAACAAGGGGGACAGATACGCAGTATTTT. Its protein product is CASGPRLTRGTDTQYF.

This clonotype was seen many times. The chain uses TRBV7-9 and TRBJ2-4; D uncertain. V was shortened by 5 bases and J by 0 bases, with 11 bases between the two germline ends. CDR3 size: 15 residues. Germline V gives CDR1 SEHNR, CDR2 FQNEAQ (reference sequence). CDR3 sequence: CASSLTTLAKNIQYF. CDR3 DNA sequence: TGTGCCAGCAGCCTGACGACTTTAGCCAAAAACATTCAGTACTTC.

In its sample, this clonotype was seen a few times. An end of the junction differs from the germline gene, which may be a read error. V gene TRBV29-1 combines with J gene TRBJ2-3; D is perhaps TRBD1 or TRBD2 (6 bases each). This CDR3 is 14 amino acids long. Germline CDR1 reads SQVTM; CDR2 reads ANQGSEA. The CDR3 DNA reads TGTAGCGTTGAGTGGGGGGCAGCCGAAACAACGCAGTATTTT. It specifies CSVEWGAAETTQYF.